This T cell receptor (beta chain) came from a study of blood T cell repertoires in COVID-19. The wider study: From the United States, Italy and Spain came samples of acute and convalescent COVID-19. Sources were T cells, B-cell-depleted T cells, or PBMCs; the material itself was cDNA or gDNA.

This CDR3 has 11 residues. Original processing notes: By means of reference gene primer amplification, nucleated cell counts were estimated. Here immunoSEQ multiplex PCR was the method, and the copy in TCRdb shows in-frame clones only, minus some. V and J calls plus clone size are reproduced from that table; the DNA served to infer D and trimming. The sample shows approximately 100,000 clones, about 85% of them seen only once. The receptor was derived from a human donor in a cohort sampled during active COVID-19. The sequenced sample was peripheral blood. V usage is TRBV21-1 and J usage is TRBJ2-4; the table's TRBD1 call for D was not verified on the DNA. TRBV21-1 is labeled a pseudogene. CDR3: CADRAKNIQYF. Written as DNA, the CDR3 is TGTGCGGACAGGGCCAAAAACATTCAGTACTTC.